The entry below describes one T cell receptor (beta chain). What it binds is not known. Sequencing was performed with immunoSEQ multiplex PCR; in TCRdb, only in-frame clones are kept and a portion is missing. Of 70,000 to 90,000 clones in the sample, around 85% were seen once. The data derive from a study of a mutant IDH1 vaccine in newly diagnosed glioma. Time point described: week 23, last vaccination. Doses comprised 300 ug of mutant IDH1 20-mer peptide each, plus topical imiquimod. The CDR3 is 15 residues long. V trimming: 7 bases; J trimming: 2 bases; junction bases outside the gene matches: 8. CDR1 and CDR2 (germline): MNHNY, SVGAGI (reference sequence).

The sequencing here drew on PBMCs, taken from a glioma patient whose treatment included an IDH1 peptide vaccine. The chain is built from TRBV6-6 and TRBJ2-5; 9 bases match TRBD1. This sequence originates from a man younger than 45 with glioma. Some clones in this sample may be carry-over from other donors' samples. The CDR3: CASKLQGALQETQYF. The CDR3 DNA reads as TGTGCCAGCAAATTACAGGGGGCTTTACAAGAGACCCAGTACTTC.